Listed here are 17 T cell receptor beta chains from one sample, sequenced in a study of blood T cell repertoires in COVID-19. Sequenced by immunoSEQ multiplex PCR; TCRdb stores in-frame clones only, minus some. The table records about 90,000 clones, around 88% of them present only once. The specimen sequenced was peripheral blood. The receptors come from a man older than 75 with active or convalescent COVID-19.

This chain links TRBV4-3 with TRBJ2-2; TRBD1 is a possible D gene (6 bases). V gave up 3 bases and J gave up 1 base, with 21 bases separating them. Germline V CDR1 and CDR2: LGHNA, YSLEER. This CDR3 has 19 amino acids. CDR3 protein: CASSQPPRTGNVNTGELFF. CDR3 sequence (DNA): TGCGCCAGCAGCCAGCCCCCACGTACAGGGAACGTGAACACCGGGGAGCTGTTTTTT.

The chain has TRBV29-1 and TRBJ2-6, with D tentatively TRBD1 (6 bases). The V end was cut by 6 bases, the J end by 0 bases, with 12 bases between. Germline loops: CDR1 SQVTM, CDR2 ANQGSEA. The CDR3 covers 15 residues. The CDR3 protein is CSVQDRASGANVLTF. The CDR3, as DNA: TGCAGCGTACAGGACAGAGCCTCTGGGGCCAACGTCCTGACTTTC. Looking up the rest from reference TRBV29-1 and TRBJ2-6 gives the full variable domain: SAVISQKPSRDICQRGTSLTIQCQVDSQVTMMFWYRQQPGQSLTLIATANQGSEATYESGFVIDKFPISRPNLTFSTLTVSNMSPEDSSIYLCSVQDRASGANVLTFGAGSRLTVL.

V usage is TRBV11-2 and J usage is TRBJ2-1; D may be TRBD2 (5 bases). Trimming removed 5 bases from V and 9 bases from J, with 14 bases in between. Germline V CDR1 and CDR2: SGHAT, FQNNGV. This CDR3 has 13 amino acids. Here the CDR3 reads CASSRRPAGEQFF. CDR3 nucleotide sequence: TGTGCCAGCAGCCGCCGCCCGGCGGGTGAGCAGTTCTTC.

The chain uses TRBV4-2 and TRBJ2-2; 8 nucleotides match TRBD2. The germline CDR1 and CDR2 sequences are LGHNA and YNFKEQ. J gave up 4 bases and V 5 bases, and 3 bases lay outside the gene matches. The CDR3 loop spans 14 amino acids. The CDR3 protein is CASSKRESTGELFF. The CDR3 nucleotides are TGTGCCAGCAGCAAGCGGGAGAGCACCGGGGAGCTGTTTTTT.

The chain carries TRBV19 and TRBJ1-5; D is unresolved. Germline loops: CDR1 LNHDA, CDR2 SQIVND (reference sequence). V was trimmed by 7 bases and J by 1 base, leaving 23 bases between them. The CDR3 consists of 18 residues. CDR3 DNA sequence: TGTGCCAGTACCACCACCTTCGGGGTCTTCGGGAGCAATCAGCCCCAGCATTTT. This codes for CASTTTFGVFGSNQPQHF.

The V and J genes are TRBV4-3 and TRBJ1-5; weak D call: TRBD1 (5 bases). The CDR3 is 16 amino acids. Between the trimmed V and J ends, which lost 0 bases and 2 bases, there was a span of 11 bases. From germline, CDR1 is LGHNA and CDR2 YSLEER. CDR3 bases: TGCGCCAGCAGCCAAGATCACCAGGGCCGCAATCAGCCCCAGCATTTT. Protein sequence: CASSQDHQGRNQPQHF.

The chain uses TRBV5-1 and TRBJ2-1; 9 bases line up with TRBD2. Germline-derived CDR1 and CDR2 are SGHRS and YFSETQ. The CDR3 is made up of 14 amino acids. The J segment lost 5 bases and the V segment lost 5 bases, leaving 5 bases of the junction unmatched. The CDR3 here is CASRLLAGNNEQFF. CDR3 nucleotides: TGCGCCAGCAGGTTGCTAGCGGGAAACAATGAGCAGTTCTTC.

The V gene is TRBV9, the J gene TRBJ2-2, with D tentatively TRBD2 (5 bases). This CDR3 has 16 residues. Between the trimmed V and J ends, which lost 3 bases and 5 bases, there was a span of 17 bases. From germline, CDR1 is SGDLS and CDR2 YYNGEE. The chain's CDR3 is CASSAYSPGSTGELFF. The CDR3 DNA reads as TGTGCCAGCAGCGCCTATTCGCCGGGGTCAACCGGGGAGCTGTTTTTT.

DNA of the CDR3: TGTGCCACCAGTGTTGCAGGGGAAAGCACAGATACGCAGTATTTT. Protein sequence: CATSVAGESTDTQYF. V gene TRBV24-1 combines with J gene TRBJ2-3; TRBD1 is a possible D gene (6 bases). This CDR3 is 15 amino acids long. Germline CDR1 reads KGHDR; CDR2 reads SFDVKD. Deletions cut 5 bases from V and 0 bases from J, with 11 bases between.

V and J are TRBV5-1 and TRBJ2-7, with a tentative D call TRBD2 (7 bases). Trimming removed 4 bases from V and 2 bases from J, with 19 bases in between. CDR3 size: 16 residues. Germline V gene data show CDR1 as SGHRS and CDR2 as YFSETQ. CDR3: CASSPQGGVSPYEQYF. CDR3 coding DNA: TGCGCCAGCAGCCCCCAAGGGGGGGTCTCACCCTACGAGCAGTACTTC. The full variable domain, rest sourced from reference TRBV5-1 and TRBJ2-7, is KAGVTQTPRYLIKTRGQQVTLSCSPISGHRSVSWYQQTPGQGLQFLFEYFSETQRNKGNFPGRFSGRQFSNSRSEMNVSTLELGDSALYLCASSPQGGVSPYEQYFGPGTRLTVT.

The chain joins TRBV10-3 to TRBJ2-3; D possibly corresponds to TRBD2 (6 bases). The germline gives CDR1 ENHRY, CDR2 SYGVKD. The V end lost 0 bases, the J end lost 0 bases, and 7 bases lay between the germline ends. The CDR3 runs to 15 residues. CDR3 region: CAISESSGSTDTQYF. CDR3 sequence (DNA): TGTGCCATCAGTGAGTCCAGCGGGAGCACAGATACGCAGTATTTT.

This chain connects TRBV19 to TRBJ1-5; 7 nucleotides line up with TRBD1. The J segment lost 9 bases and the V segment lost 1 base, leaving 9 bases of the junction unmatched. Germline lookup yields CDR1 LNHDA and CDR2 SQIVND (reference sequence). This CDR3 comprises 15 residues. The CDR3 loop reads CASSIATGSIRPQHF. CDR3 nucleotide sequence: TGTGCCAGTAGTATAGCGACAGGGTCAATCAGGCCCCAGCATTTT.

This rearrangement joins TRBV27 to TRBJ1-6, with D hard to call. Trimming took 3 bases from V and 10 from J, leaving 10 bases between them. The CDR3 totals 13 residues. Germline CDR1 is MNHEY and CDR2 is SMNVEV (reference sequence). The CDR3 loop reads CASSFTLLSPLHF. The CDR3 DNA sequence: TGTGCCAGCAGTTTCACCCTACTCTCACCCCTCCACTTT.

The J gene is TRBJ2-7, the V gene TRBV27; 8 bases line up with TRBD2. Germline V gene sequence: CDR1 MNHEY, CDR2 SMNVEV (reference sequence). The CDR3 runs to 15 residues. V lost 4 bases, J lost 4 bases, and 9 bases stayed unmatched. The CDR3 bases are TGTGCCAGCAGTTCCTCCGGGACTAGAACTTACGAGCAGTACTTC. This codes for CASSSSGTRTYEQYF.

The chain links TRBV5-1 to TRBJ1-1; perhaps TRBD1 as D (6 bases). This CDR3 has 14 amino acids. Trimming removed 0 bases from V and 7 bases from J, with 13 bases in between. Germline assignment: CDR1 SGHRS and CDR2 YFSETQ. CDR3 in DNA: TGCGCCAGCAGCTTGGACAGGGATTCTTATGAAGCTTTCTTT. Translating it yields CASSLDRDSYEAFF.

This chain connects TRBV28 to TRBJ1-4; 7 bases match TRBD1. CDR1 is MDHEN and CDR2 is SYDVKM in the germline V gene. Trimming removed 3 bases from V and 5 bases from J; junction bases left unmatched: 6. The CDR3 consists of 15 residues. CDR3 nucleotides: TGTGCCAGCAGTTTTCCGACAGGGCTCAATGAAAAACTGTTTTTT. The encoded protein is CASSFPTGLNEKLFF.

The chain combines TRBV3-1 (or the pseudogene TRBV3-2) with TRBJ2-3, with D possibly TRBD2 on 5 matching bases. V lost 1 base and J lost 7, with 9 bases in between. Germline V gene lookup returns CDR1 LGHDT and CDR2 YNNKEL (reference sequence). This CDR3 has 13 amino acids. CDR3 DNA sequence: TGTGCCAGCAGCCAAGGTGAGGGTCATACGCAGTATTTT. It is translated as CASSQGEGHTQYF.